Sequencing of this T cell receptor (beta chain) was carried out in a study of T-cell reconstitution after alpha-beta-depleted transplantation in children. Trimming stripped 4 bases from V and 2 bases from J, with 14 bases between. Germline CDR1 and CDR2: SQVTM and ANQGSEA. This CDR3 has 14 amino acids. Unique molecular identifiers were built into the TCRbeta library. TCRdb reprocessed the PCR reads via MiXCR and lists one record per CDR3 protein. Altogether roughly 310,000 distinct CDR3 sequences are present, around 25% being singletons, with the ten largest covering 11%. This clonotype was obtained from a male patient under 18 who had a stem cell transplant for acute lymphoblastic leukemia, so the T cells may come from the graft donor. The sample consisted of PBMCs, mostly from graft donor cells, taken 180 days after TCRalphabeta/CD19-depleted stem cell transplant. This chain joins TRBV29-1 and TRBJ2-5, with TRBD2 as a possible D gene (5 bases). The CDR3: CSVGKRGWQETQYF. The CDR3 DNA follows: TGCAGCGTTGGGAAACGAGGGTGGCAAGAGACCCAGTACTTC.